These 16 T cell receptor beta chains share one sample of origin, sequenced in a study of PD-L1 blockade in urothelial cancer. Stated time point: pretreatment peripheral blood. Measured with immunoSEQ multiplex PCR; TCRdb has only the in-frame clones, and not every one. The sample consists of 85,000 to 90,000 clones, under 90% of them appearing once. The specimen comprised PBMCs, sampled around atezolizumab (anti-PD-L1) treatment. The receptor set was obtained from a man in his 60s with urothelial cancer.

The V gene is TRBV4-3, the J gene TRBJ2-4; D is possibly TRBD2 (6 bases). V was shortened by 4 bases and J by 0 bases, with 19 bases between the two germline ends. Germline V lookup: CDR1 LGHNA, CDR2 YSLEER. The CDR3 covers 18 residues. The chain's CDR3 is CASSLHAMRGEAKNIQYF. Written as DNA, the CDR3 is TGCGCCAGCAGCCTTCATGCCATGCGGGGAGAAGCCAAAAACATTCAGTACTTC.

The rearrangement links TRBV5-1 to TRBJ1-5, with D perhaps matching TRBD1 (5 bases). Trimming shortened V by 0 bases and J by 7 bases, and 11 bases separated the two germline ends. CDR1 and CDR2 (germline): SGHRS, YFSETQ. The CDR3 runs 14 residues. The CDR3 DNA reads TGCGCCAGCAGCTTGGGCAGGGCAGGGCAGCCCCAGCATTTT. It translates to CASSLGRAGQPQHF.

V usage is TRBV7-2 and J usage is TRBJ2-7, with D tentatively TRBD1 (6 bases). The V and J ends lost 4 bases and 7 bases respectively, with 17 bases between them. Germline loops: CDR1 SGHTA, CDR2 FQGNSA. This CDR3 region has 14 residues. CDR3 sequence reads: CASSSTGRGGEQYF. CDR3 DNA sequence: TGTGCCAGCAGCTCGACCGGCAGGGGCGGGGAGCAGTACTTC.

V gene TRBV30 combines with J gene TRBJ2-7, with D maybe TRBD2 (5 bases). The germline V gene encodes CDR1 GTSNPN and CDR2 SVGIG (reference sequence). Trimming removed 0 bases at V and 0 bases at J, with 9 bases between. The CDR3 covers 14 residues. CDR3 bases: TGTGCCTGGAGTGTAGGACTGGCCTCCTACGAGCAGTACTTC. It is translated as CAWSVGLASYEQYF. The full variable domain, with the rest looked up from reference TRBV30 and TRBJ2-7, is SQTIHQWPATLVQPVGSPLSLECTVEGTSNPNLYWYRQAAGRGLQLLFYSVGIGQISSEVPQNLSASRPQDRQFILSSKKLLLSDSGFYLCAWSVGLASYEQYFGPGTRLTVT.

This chain links TRBV30 with TRBJ2-1; D perhaps matches TRBD1 (6 bases). Deletions cut 2 bases from V and 5 bases from J, with 7 bases between. This CDR3 has 12 amino acids. Per the germline V gene, CDR1 is GTSNPN and CDR2 is SVGIG (reference sequence). The CDR3 loop reads CAWSRGNNEQFF. The CDR3 DNA follows: TGTGCCTGGAGTAGGGGGAACAATGAGCAGTTCTTC.

This clone has a single count. One end of the junction does not line up with germline, which may come from a read error. The rearrangement links TRBV7-7 to TRBJ2-2; D not certain. Germline V gene sequence: CDR1 SSHAT, CDR2 FNYEAQ (reference sequence). The CDR3 has 17 residues. The CDR3 is CASSLGPSVGYTGELFF. The CDR3 nucleotides are TGTGCTAGCAGCTTAGGCCCCTCTGTCGGGTACACCGGGGAGCTGTTTTTT.

V and J are TRBV11-2 and TRBJ2-3; no reliable D call. The CDR3 is 15 residues long. From germline, CDR1 is SGHAT and CDR2 FQNNGV. Trimming stripped 2 bases from V and 1 base from J, with 10 bases between. CDR3 in DNA: TGTGCCAGCAGCTTATTGCCGGTAGGCACAGATACGCAGTATTTT. Its translation is CASSLLPVGTDTQYF.

This chain uses TRBV5-1 with TRBJ2-7, with D unclear. V lost 3 bases and J lost 0, with 7 bases in between. The CDR3 loop spans 13 amino acids. Looked up from germline, CDR1 is SGHRS and CDR2 is YFSETQ. This chain's CDR3 is CASSYRSSYEQYF. The DNA of the CDR3 is TGCGCCAGCAGCTACCGGAGCTCCTACGAGCAGTACTTC.

The rearrangement joins TRBV27 to TRBJ1-4; D perhaps matches TRBD1 (6 bases). CDR3 size: 18 residues. The ends were cut back, 7 bases at V and 0 bases at J, with 21 bases in the middle. Germline loops: CDR1 MNHEY, CDR2 SMNVEV (reference sequence). CDR3 protein: CASMMVRGGTTTNEKLFF. CDR3 nucleotides: TGTGCCAGCATGATGGTTCGGGGGGGCACCACAACTAATGAAAAACTGTTTTTT.

This rearrangement joins TRBV11-2 to TRBJ1-5; D gene unclear. Germline values: CDR1 SGHAT, CDR2 FQNNGV. Trimming removed 5 bases from V and 6 bases from J, with 11 bases in between. The length of the CDR3 is 13 residues. CDR3 in amino acids: CASSLSDAQPQHF. CDR3 bases: TGTGCCAGCAGCCTCAGCGACGCTCAGCCCCAGCATTTT.

The chain uses TRBV28 and TRBJ1-1; D is possibly TRBD1 (6 bases). V shed 5 bases and J shed 1 base, with 14 bases lying between them. Germline V gene data show CDR1 as MDHEN and CDR2 as SYDVKM. The CDR3 runs 15 residues. The CDR3 sequence: CASSLIEQGNTEAFF. CDR3 nucleotide sequence: TGTGCCAGCAGTCTCATTGAACAGGGGAACACTGAAGCTTTCTTT.

The chain links TRBV6-1 to TRBJ2-7; the match to TRBD1 covers 8 bases. The J segment lost 5 bases and the V segment lost 10 bases, leaving 4 bases of the junction unmatched. The length of the CDR3 is 11 residues. In germline, CDR1 is MNHNS, CDR2 SASEGT. CDR3 sequence (DNA): TGTGCCACCGACAGGGGCAACGAGCAGTACTTC. Its protein is CATDRGNEQYF.

This clone was seen a single time. V and J are TRBV7-3 and TRBJ2-1, with 12 bases that match TRBD2. CDR1 is SGHTA, CDR2 FQGTGA, per germline. The trim removed 5 bases at V and 7 bases at J, leaving 3 bases unmatched. The CDR3 is made up of 14 amino acids. The CDR3 reads CASSHGTSGNEQFF. The CDR3 DNA reads TGTGCCAGCAGCCACGGGACTAGCGGGAATGAGCAGTTCTTC.

V is TRBV28 and J is TRBJ2-5, with D uncertain. Germline CDR1 reads MDHEN; CDR2 reads SYDVKM. The CDR3 contains 14 residues. The ends were cut back, 3 bases at V and 3 bases at J, with 11 bases in the middle. Here the CDR3 reads CASSLNPVEETQYF. The CDR3 nucleotides read TGTGCCAGCAGTTTGAACCCAGTCGAAGAGACCCAGTACTTC. Together with reference TRBV28 and TRBJ2-5, the CDR3 gives the full variable domain: DVKVTQSSRYLVKRTGEKVFLECVQDMDHENMFWYRQDPGLGLRLIYFSYDVKMKEKGDIPEGYSVSREKKERFSLILESASTNQTSMYLCASSLNPVEETQYFGPGTRLLVL.

The chain recombines TRBV10-3 with TRBJ2-7; TRBD2 matches 11 bases. The V gene's germline CDR1 is ENHRY and CDR2 SYGVKD. V lost 10 bases and J lost 4; bases outside the gene matches: 6. This CDR3 comprises 13 residues. This CDR3 is CATGLAEMYEQYF. CDR3 DNA: TGTGCCACGGGACTAGCGGAAATGTACGAGCAGTACTTC.

This chain uses TRBV6-6 with TRBJ2-7, with a weak D call TRBD2 (6 bases). Trimming left V 7 bases short and J 0 bases short, with 10 bases between. The CDR3 length is 13 residues. CDR1 and CDR2 from the germline V gene are MNHNY and SVGAGI (reference sequence). The CDR3 DNA reads TGTGCCAGCACGTTGGGGGGCTCCTACGAGCAGTACTTC. The encoded protein is CASTLGGSYEQYF.